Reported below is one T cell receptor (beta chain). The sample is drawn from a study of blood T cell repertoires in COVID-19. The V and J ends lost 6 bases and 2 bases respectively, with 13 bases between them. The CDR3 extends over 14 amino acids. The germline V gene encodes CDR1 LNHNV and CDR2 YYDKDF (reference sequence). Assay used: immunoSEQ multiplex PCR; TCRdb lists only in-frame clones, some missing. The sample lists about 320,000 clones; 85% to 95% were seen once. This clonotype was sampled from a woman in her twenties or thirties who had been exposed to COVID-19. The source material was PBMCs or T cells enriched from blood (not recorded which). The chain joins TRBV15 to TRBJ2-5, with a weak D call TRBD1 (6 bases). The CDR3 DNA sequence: TGTGCCACCAGAAAGTCAGGGGTACAAGAGACCCAGTACTTC. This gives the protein CATRKSGVQETQYF.